This T cell receptor (beta chain) was sequenced in a study of cytomegalovirus exposure and HLA in healthy donors. Overall study context: A prior analysis found roughly 110 million unique TCR beta sequences from approximately 190 million T cells. Early release data held 75 million to 100 million unique TCRs from HLA-typed donors.

The donors gave bone marrow, and they were healthy. Germline V CDR1 and CDR2: MNHNS, SASEGT. The CDR3 is 17 amino acids. Trimming removed 4 bases from V and 5 bases from J; junction bases left unmatched: 14. In the PCR, 60 Vbeta and 13 Jbeta primers were used. Sequencing used immunoSEQ multiplex PCR; TCRdb keeps in-frame clones, though not all of them. Of about 100,000 clones listed, around 82% were seen once; the top ten hold approximately 0.83%. The sequencing input was PBMCs. The clonotype was recovered from a woman in her sixties in good health and CMV-seronegative. This chain uses TRBV6-1 with TRBJ2-5; TRBD1 matches at 9 bases. For the CDR3, the DNA is TGTGCCAGCAGTGCAAACCTCCGGGACAGGGCGGGGGAGACCCAGTACTTC. Its translation is CASSANLRDRAGETQYF.